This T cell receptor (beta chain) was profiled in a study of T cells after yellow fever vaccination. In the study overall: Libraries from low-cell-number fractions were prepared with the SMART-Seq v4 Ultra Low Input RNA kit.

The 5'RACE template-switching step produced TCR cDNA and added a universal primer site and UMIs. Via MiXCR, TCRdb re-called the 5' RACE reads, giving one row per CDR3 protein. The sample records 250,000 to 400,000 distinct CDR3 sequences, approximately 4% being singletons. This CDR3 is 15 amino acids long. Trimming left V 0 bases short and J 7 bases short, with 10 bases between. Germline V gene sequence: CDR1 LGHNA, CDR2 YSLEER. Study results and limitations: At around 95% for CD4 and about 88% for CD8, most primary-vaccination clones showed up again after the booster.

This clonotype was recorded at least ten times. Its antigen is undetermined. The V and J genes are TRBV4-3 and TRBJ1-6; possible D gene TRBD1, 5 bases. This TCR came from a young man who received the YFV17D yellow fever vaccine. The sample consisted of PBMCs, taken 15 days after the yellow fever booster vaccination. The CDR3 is CASSQDQGGNSPLHF. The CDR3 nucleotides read TGCGCCAGCAGCCAAGATCAGGGTGGAAATTCACCCCTCCACTTT.